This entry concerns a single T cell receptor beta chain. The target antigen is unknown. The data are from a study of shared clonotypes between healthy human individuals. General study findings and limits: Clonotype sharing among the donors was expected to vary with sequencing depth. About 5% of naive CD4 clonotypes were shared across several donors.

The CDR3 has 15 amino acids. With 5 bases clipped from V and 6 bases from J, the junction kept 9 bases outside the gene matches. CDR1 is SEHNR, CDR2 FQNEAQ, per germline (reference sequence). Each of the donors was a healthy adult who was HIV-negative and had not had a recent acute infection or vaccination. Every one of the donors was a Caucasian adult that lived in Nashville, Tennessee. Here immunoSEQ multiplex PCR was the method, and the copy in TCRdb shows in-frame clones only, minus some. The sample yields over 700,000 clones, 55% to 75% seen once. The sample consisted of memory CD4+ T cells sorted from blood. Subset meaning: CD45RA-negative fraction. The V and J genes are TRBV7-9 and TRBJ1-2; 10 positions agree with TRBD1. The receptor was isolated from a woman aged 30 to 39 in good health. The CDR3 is CASSPQGQGSDGYTF. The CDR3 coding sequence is TGTGCCAGCAGCCCGCAGGGACAGGGGTCAGATGGCTACACCTTC.